The rows below give T cell receptor beta chains drawn from one sample of a study of blood T cell repertoires in COVID-19. Only in-frame clones appear in the TCRdb table, and some are missing; sequencing was by immunoSEQ multiplex PCR. The sample holds 350,000 to 400,000 clones, approximately 90% seen once. Source material: PBMCs or T cells enriched from blood (not recorded which). The source is a woman in her twenties or thirties with acute COVID-19. Each CDR3 is given with its conserved first and last residue. Fields, in order: clone size, D gene, V gene, J gene, CDR3 protein, CDR3 DNA. The D gene is left open where the match is weak. The size entry is marked missing in some rows and otherwise reads once, few, many or a size class.

abundance: NA
d_gene: TRBD2
v_gene: TRBV15
j_gene: TRBJ2-7
CDR3aa: CATSRGLAGVYEQYF
CDR3nt: TGTGCCACCAGCAGAGGTCTAGCGGGGGTTTACGAGCAGTACTTC

abundance: once
d_gene: NA
v_gene: TRBV3-1/TRBV3-2
j_gene: TRBJ1-6
CDR3aa: CASSQVPATGNSPLHF
CDR3nt: TGTGCCAGCAGCCAAGTTCCGGCAACGGGGAATTCACCCCTCCACTTT

abundance: few
d_gene: TRBD1
v_gene: TRBV5-1
j_gene: TRBJ2-2
CDR3aa: CASSSDRGPTTGELFF
CDR3nt: TGCGCCAGCAGCTCCGACAGGGGGCCGACCACCGGGGAGCTGTTTTTT

abundance: NA
d_gene: NA
v_gene: TRBV5-6
j_gene: TRBJ2-7
CDR3aa: CASNHLLTGPHEQYF
CDR3nt: TGTGCCAGCAACCATCTCCTTACAGGTCCCCACGAGCAGTACTTC

abundance: NA
d_gene: TRBD1
v_gene: TRBV24-1
j_gene: TRBJ1-2
CDR3aa: CATSERTGGYYGYTF
CDR3nt: TGTGCCACCAGTGAACGGACAGGGGGCTACTATGGCTACACCTTC

abundance: NA
d_gene: TRBD2
v_gene: TRBV5-4
j_gene: TRBJ2-7
CDR3aa: CASSTGGDGAYEQYF
CDR3nt: TGTGCCAGCAGCACGGGGGGTGATGGGGCCTACGAGCAGTACTTC

abundance: NA
d_gene: NA
v_gene: TRBV7-3
j_gene: TRBJ1-6
CDR3aa: CASSESGHYNSPLHF
CDR3nt: TGTGCCAGCAGCGAATCGGGACACTATAATTCACCCCTCCACTTT

abundance: NA
d_gene: NA
v_gene: TRBV27
j_gene: TRBJ1-2
CDR3aa: CASSFGGGPHGYTF
CDR3nt: TGTGCCAGCAGTTTCGGCGGGGGGCCGCATGGCTACACCTTC

abundance: NA
d_gene: NA
v_gene: TRBV20-1
j_gene: TRBJ1-2
CDR3aa: CSASAGGYGYTF
CDR3nt: TGCAGTGCTAGTGCCGGGGGTTATGGCTACACCTTC

abundance: NA
d_gene: NA
v_gene: TRBV20-1
j_gene: TRBJ2-7
CDR3aa: CSAGDSRGAYF
CDR3nt: TGCAGTGCTGGGGATTCCAGGGGGGCGTACTTC

abundance: NA
d_gene: NA
v_gene: TRBV9
j_gene: TRBJ1-2
CDR3aa: CASSVGTGNYGYTF
CDR3nt: TGTGCCAGCAGCGTAGGGACTGGGAACTATGGCTACACCTTC

abundance: NA
d_gene: NA
v_gene: TRBV3-1/TRBV3-2
j_gene: TRBJ1-6
CDR3aa: CASSTREPNSPLHF
CDR3nt: TGTGCCAGCAGCACCAGGGAACCTAATTCACCCCTCCACTTT

abundance: NA
d_gene: TRBD1
v_gene: TRBV6-6
j_gene: TRBJ1-2
CDR3aa: CASSYSPGQGRGYTF
CDR3nt: TGTGCCAGCAGTTACTCACCGGGACAGGGACGTGGCTACACCTTC

abundance: NA
d_gene: NA
v_gene: TRBV6-5
j_gene: TRBJ1-2
CDR3aa: CASRQGYGYTF
CDR3nt: TGTGCCAGCAGGCAGGGGTATGGCTACACCTTC

abundance: NA
d_gene: TRBD2
v_gene: TRBV2
j_gene: TRBJ2-2
CDR3aa: CASSELAGDNTGELFF
CDR3nt: TGTGCCAGCAGTGAGCTAGCGGGGGATAACACCGGGGAGCTGTTTTTT

abundance: NA
d_gene: NA
v_gene: TRBV2
j_gene: TRBJ2-2
CDR3aa: CASNSFPGGNTGELFF
CDR3nt: TGTGCCAGCAATTCGTTTCCCGGGGGGAACACCGGGGAGCTGTTTTTT